This TCR beta chain originates from a study of shared clonotypes between healthy human individuals. Study at large: CD4 naive cells filled three plates per donor, CD4 memory three, CD8 naive two and CD8 memory one. Whole-study results and caveats: Expectations were that clonotype sharing among donors would be affected by sequencing depth.

The protocol was immunoSEQ multiplex PCR, while the TCRdb copy is restricted to in-frame clones and leaves out a portion. The data hold about 580,000 clones, with 95% to 98% observed a single time. With regard to this clone: Antigen specificity is unknown.

CD45RO-negative, CCR7-selected cells formed the naive CD8 fraction, which excluded terminally differentiated effector memory CD45RA+ cells. Germline V lookup: CDR1 SGHRS, CDR2 YFSETQ. With 3 bases removed from V and 0 bases from J, the gap between germline ends came to 19 bases. The CDR3 runs 18 residues. What was sequenced was naive CD8+ T cells sorted from blood. The gene calls are TRBV5-1 and TRBJ1-5, with a possible D match to TRBD1 (5 bases). This TCR came from a man aged 30 to 39 in good health. CDR3 in amino acids: CASSWKDKGEYSNQPQHF. CDR3 coding DNA: TGCGCCAGCAGCTGGAAGGACAAGGGCGAGTATAGCAATCAGCCCCAGCATTTT.